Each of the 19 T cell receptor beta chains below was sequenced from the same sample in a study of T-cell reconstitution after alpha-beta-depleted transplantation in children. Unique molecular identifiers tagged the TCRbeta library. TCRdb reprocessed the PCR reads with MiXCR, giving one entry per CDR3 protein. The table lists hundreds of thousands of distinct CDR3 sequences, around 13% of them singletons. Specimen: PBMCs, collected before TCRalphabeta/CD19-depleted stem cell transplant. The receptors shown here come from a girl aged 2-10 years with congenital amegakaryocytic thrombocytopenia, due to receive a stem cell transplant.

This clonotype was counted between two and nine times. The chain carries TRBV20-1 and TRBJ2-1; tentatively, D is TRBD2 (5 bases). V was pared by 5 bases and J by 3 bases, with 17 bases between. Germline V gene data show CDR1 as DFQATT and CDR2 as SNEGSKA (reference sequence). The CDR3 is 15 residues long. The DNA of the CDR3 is TGCAGTGCTTCTAGCCCTTCCGACGGCTACAATGAGCAGTTCTTC. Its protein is CSASSPSDGYNEQFF.

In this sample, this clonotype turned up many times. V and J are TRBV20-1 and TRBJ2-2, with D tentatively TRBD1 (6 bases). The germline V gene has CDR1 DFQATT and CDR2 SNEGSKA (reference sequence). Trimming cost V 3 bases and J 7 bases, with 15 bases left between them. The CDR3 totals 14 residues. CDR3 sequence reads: CSARADSMIGELFF. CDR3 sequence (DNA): TGCAGTGCTAGGGCGGACAGTATGATCGGGGAGCTGTTTTTT.

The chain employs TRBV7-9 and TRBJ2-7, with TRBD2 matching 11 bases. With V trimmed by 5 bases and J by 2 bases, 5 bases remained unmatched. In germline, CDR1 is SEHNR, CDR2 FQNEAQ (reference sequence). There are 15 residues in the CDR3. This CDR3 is CASSPLGLAAYEQYF. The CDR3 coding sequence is TGTGCCAGCAGCCCGTTGGGACTAGCGGCCTACGAGCAGTACTTC.

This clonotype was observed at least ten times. This chain's CDR3 is CSARADATGLNSPLHF. Here the CDR3 DNA reads TGCAGTGCTAGAGCCGACGCTACAGGGCTGAATTCACCCCTCCACTTT. This sequence joins TRBV20-1 and TRBJ1-6, with a weak D call TRBD1 (6 bases). Deletions cut 1 base from V and 7 bases from J, with 17 bases between. Germline V gene lookup returns CDR1 DFQATT and CDR2 SNEGSKA (reference sequence). This CDR3 is built from 16 residues.

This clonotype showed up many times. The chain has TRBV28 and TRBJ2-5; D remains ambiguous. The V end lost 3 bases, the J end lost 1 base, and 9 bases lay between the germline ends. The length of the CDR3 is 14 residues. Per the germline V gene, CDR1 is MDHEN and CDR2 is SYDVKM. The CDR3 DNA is TGTGCCAGCAGTTTTGGTTGGGGCCAAGAGACCCAGTACTTC. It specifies CASSFGWGQETQYF.

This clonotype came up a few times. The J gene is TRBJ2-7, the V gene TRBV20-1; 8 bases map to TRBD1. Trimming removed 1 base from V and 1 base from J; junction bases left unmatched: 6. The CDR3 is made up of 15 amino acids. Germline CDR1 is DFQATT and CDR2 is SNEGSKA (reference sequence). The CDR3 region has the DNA TGCAGTGCTAGAGTCCGGGACAGGAGTTCCTACGAGCAGTACTTC. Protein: CSARVRDRSSYEQYF.

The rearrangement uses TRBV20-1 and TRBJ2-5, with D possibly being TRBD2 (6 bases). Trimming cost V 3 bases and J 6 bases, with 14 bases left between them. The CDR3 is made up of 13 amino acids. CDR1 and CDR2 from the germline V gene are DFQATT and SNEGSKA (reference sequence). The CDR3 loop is CSARDYKRKTQYF. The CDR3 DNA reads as TGCAGTGCTAGGGACTATAAAAGGAAGACCCAGTACTTC.

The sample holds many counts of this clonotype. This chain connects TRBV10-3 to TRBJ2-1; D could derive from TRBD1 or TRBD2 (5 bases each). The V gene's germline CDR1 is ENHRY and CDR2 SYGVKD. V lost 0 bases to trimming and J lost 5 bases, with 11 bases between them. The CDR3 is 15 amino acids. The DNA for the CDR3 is TGTGCCATCAGTGAGTCTGGGGGTCGGGACAATGAGCAGTTCTTC. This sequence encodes CAISESGGRDNEQFF.

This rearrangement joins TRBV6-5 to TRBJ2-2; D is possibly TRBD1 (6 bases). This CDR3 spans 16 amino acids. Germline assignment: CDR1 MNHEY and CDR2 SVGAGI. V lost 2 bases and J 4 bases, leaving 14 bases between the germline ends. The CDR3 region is CASSYADRWITGELFF. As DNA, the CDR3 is TGTGCCAGCAGTTACGCCGACAGGTGGATCACCGGGGAGCTGTTTTTT.

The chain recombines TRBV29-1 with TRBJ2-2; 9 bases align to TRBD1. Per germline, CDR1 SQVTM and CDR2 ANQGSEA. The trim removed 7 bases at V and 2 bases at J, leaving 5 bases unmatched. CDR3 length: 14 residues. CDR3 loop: CSAGTGLNTGELFF. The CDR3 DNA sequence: TGCAGCGCTGGGACAGGGCTAAACACCGGGGAGCTGTTTTTT.

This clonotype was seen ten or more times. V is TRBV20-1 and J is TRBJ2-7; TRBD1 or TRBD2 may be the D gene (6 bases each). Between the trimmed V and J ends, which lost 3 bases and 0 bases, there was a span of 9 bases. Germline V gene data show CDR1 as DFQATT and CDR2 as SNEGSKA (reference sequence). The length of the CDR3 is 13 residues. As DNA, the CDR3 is TGCAGTGCTAGGGAGGGGGGCTCCTACGAGCAGTACTTC. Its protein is CSAREGGSYEQYF.

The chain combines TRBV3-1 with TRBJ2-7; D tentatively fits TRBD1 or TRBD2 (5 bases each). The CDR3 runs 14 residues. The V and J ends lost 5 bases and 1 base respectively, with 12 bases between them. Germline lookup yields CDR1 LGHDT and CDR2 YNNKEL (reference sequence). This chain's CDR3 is CASSSGHQSYEQYF. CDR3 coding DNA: TGTGCCAGCAGCTCGGGGCACCAGTCCTACGAGCAGTACTTC.

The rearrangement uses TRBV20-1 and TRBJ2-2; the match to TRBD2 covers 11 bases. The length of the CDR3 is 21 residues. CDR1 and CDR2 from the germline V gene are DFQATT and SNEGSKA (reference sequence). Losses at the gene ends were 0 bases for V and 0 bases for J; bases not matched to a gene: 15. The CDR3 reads CSARDVGALAGAFTNTGELFF. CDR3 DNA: TGCAGTGCTAGAGACGTCGGGGCACTAGCGGGAGCTTTTACGAACACCGGGGAGCTGTTTTTT.

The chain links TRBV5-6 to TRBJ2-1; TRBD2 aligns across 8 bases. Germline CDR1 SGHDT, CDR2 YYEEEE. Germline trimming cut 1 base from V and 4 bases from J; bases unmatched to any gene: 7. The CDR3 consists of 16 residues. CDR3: CASSLTLAGVYNEQFF. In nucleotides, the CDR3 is TGTGCCAGCAGCTTGACTCTAGCGGGTGTTTACAATGAGCAGTTCTTC.

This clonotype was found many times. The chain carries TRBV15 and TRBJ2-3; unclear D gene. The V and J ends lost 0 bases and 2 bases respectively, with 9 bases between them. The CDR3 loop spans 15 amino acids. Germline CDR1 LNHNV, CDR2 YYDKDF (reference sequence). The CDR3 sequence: CATSRDARYTDTQYF. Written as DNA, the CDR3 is TGTGCCACCAGCAGAGACGCCAGATACACAGATACGCAGTATTTT.

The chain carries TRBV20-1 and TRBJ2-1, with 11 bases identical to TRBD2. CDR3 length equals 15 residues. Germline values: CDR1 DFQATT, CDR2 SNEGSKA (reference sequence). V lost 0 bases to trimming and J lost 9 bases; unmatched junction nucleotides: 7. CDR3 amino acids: CSARDSGRADSEQFF. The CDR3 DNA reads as TGCAGTGCTAGAGATAGCGGGAGGGCCGATAGTGAGCAGTTCTTC.

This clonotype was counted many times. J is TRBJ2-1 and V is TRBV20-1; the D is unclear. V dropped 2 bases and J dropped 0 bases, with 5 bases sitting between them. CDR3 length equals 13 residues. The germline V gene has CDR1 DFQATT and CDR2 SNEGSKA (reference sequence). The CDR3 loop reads CSARSASYNEQFF. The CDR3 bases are TGCAGTGCTAGATCTGCCTCCTACAATGAGCAGTTCTTC.

The DNA for the CDR3 is TGCAGTGCTAGAGATAGTTCAGGGGCTTTCACAGATACGCAGTATTTT. Residues: CSARDSSGAFTDTQYF. This chain links TRBV20-1 with TRBJ2-3; perhaps TRBD1 as D (6 bases). With 0 bases removed from V and 2 bases from J, the gap between germline ends came to 15 bases. CDR1 and CDR2 (germline): DFQATT, SNEGSKA (reference sequence). The CDR3 runs to 16 residues.

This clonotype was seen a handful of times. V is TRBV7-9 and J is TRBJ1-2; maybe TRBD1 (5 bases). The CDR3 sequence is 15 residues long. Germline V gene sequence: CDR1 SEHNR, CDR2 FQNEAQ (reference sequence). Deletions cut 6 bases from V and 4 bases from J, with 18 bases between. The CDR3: CASSFRGLDGYGYTF. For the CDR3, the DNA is TGTGCCAGCAGTTTCCGGGGCCTGGACGGCTATGGCTACACCTTC.